This T cell receptor (beta chain) was observed in a study of neurological immune-mediated disorders. General observations from the study: The greatest TCR clonal expansion occurred in HTLV-1-associated myelopathy and the least in multiple sclerosis, which fell below healthy controls.

This clonotype was observed at least ten times. Its matching antigen is unknown. The authors produced cDNA by 5'RACE using 10-nucleotide random UMIs. Every sequencing run generated over 170 million TCR-beta sequences from 15-18 subjects. TCRdb reanalysed the 5' RACE reads using MiXCR and keeps one entry per CDR3 protein. The sample has 65,000 to 95,000 distinct CDR3 sequences, approximately 6% seen once; the top ten hold roughly 7.9%. As for time point: longitudinal time-point 2. PBMCs numbering 2 million and stored at -80 C yielded the unsorted libraries. The TCR was taken from a woman aged 55-75 years with multiple sclerosis. Material: PBMCs.

CDR3 sequence: CASSLAPGSAYNEQFF. CDR3 nucleotide sequence: TGCGCCAGCAGCTTGGCCCCGGGGTCGGCCTACAATGAGCAGTTCTTC. V gene TRBV5-1 combines with J gene TRBJ2-1; D is possibly TRBD2 (5 bases). The CDR3 sequence is 16 residues long. CDR1 SGHRS and CDR2 YFSETQ come from the germline V gene. V shed 0 bases and J shed 2 bases, with 12 bases lying between them.